This section outlines one TCR beta chain sequence together with its context. Antigen specificity is unknown. This sample was included in a study of cytomegalovirus exposure and HLA in healthy donors. General study results and limits: HLA allele associations emerged for roughly 17,000 TCR beta sequences in a later analysis, at 0.05 false discovery rate. It was reported that the classifier diagnosed cytomegalovirus status with high specificity and sensitivity in both the original and validation cohorts. Exclusion applied to some V segments, including TRBV6-2 and TRBV6-3, as they were indistinguishable.

V trimming: 3 bases; J trimming: 4 bases; junction bases outside the gene matches: 0. The CDR3 length is 15 residues. Germline lookup yields CDR1 LGHNA and CDR2 YNFKEQ. Nominally healthy donors were sampled, though unrecorded immune exposures were likely. The PCR contained 60 Vbeta and 13 Jbeta primers. Some clones are missing from TCRdb's copy, which holds only in-frame ones; the method was immunoSEQ multiplex PCR. This repertoire shows some 120,000 clones, less than 90% found once; its top ten account for around 18%. This sequence was found in a man between 18 and 29 years old in good health and CMV-seropositive. Sequencing was done on a sample of PBMCs. The J gene is TRBJ2-3, the V gene TRBV4-2, with 14 bases lining up with TRBD2. The CDR3 DNA follows: TGTGCCAGCAGCCAGACTAGCGGGGGGGCAGATACGCAGTATTTT. This sequence encodes CASSQTSGGADTQYF.